One sample yielded the 16 T cell receptor beta chains listed below, sequenced in a study of post-analysis software for immune sequencing data (dated by TCRdb to 2015 to 2017). Points the paper makes about the study in general: Patients showed significantly higher frequencies than controls for a handful of TRBV segments, among them TRBV5-6, TRBV5-1 and TRBV20-1.

For these receptors, no antigen is known. Receptors were amplified or captured by PCR. The instrument given in TCRdb is Illumina HiSeq 2500. Unique molecular identifiers were incorporated into TCR beta cDNA libraries to reduce PCR and sequencing biases. TCRdb reanalyzed the raw reads on its own, using fastp at Q25 for trimming and MiXCR for clone calling, and kept in-frame beta chains. For every CDR3 protein sequence, its rows merge into one entry that carries the most common genes and DNA. This sample lists 250,000 to 300,000 distinct CDR3 sequences; roughly a third were detected once. 4% to 6% of the sample goes to the ten largest clones. Material: blood. The source is a girl aged 5-17 years with multiple sclerosis.

This rearrangement joins TRBV10-2 to TRBJ2-7; D call uncertain. This CDR3 comprises 15 residues. The germline V gene has CDR1 WSHSY and CDR2 SAAADI. The V end was cut by 2 bases, the J end by 3 bases, with 14 bases between. In DNA, the CDR3 is TGCGCCAGCAGTGAGGGGCCTAAAACGATCTACGAGCAGTACTTC. Translation gives CASSEGPKTIYEQYF.

This clonotype was seen many times. The chain employs TRBV29-1 and TRBJ2-1; D is unclear. Germline CDR1 reads SQVTM; CDR2 reads ANQGSEA. The CDR3 spans 14 residues. Trimming took off 2 bases at V and 1 base at J, with 9 bases between the two ends. CDR3 in DNA: TGCAGCGTTGAATTTTCGACTTCCTACAATGAGCAGTTCTTC. Protein product: CSVEFSTSYNEQFF.

Remarks on this clonotype: A much larger clone sits a single nucleotide away, making a read error possible. The rearrangement uses TRBV20-1 and TRBJ2-7; 9 nucleotides line up with TRBD2. This CDR3 is 16 amino acids long. Trimming took 0 bases from V and 12 from J; bases not matched to a gene: 18. Germline V CDR1 and CDR2: DFQATT, SNEGSKA (reference sequence). The CDR3 region has the DNA TGCAGTGCTAGAGACCTTAAGGGACTAGCCTTGGAGACCCGGTACTTC. Its translation: CSARDLKGLALETRYF.

In this sample, this clonotype turned up once. The chain has TRBV24-1 and TRBJ2-7; the D gene is possibly TRBD2 (6 bases). The CDR3 is 16 amino acids. The ends were cut back, 1 base at V and 7 bases at J, with 19 bases in the middle. Germline V gene data show CDR1 as KGHDR and CDR2 as SFDVKD. The CDR3 protein is CATSDFAGGGYNEQYF. CDR3 sequence (DNA): TGTGCCACCAGTGATTTTGCAGGAGGAGGGTACAATGAGCAGTACTTC.

This clonotype was seen at least ten times. The rearrangement uses TRBV2 and TRBJ2-7; D unresolved. V was pared by 1 base and J by 3 bases, with 7 bases between. Germline V gene lookup returns CDR1 SNHLY and CDR2 FYNNEI. This CDR3 contains 13 residues. The CDR3 protein is CASSEEAVYEQYF. CDR3 nucleotides: TGTGCCAGCAGTGAAGAGGCAGTCTACGAGCAGTACTTC. Drawing the rest from reference TRBV2 and TRBJ2-7, the complete variable domain is EPEVTQTPSHQVTQMGQEVILRCVPISNHLYFYWYRQILGQKVEFLVSFYNNEISEKSEIFDDQFSVERPDGSNFTLKIRSTKLEDSAMYFCASSEEAVYEQYFGPGTRLTVT.

The chain combines TRBV4-2 with TRBJ2-2; D unclear. The CDR3 has 13 residues. Germline V gene data show CDR1 as LGHNA and CDR2 as YNFKEQ. Trimming pared 0 bases from V and 7 bases from J, leaving 6 bases between. CDR3 protein: CASSQDLDGELFF. CDR3 nucleotide sequence: TGTGCCAGCAGCCAAGATCTTGACGGGGAGCTGTTTTTT.

The count of this clonotype is one. This may come from a read error, since a much larger clone is one base off. This rearrangement joins TRBV24-1 to TRBJ1-2, with a possible D match to TRBD1 (6 bases). Germline CDR1 and CDR2: KGHDR and SFDVKD. V was cut by 4 bases and J by 8 bases, with 16 bases left in between. The CDR3 totals 14 residues. CDR3 sequence reads: CATSDDRPHNGYTF. Written as DNA, the CDR3 is TGTGCCACCAGTGACGACAGGCCCCACAACGGCTACACCTTC.

As regards this clonotype: A clone one base away is much larger, so this may be a read error. The gene calls are TRBV20-1 and TRBJ2-3; D not certain. CDR3 length equals 12 residues. Germline CDR1 and CDR2: DFQATT and SNEGSKA (reference sequence). Trimming took 7 bases from V and 4 from J, leaving 12 bases between them. The CDR3 DNA sequence: TGCAGTGTATTAGGGCTGGCAGATACGCAGTATTTT. Residues: CSVLGLADTQYF.

This clonotype was found a few times. The chain carries TRBV12-3 or TRBV12-4 and TRBJ1-1; 10 positions match TRBD1. J was trimmed by 4 bases and V by 5 bases; bases with no gene match: 4. This CDR3 has 14 residues. CDR3: CASSTGQGSTEAFF. In nucleotides, the CDR3 is TGTGCCAGCAGTACGGGACAGGGGAGCACTGAAGCTTTCTTT.

The genes are TRBV7-2 and TRBJ2-1; D may correspond to TRBD1 or TRBD2 (5 bases each). CDR1 and CDR2 (germline): SGHTA, FQGNSA. There are 15 residues in the CDR3. Trimming stripped 5 bases from V and 6 bases from J, with 17 bases between. CDR3 bases: TGTGCCAGCAGCCCGGGACGAGGTACAGCCAATGAGCAGTTCTTC. Its protein is CASSPGRGTANEQFF.

This clonotype has ten or more counts. The chain is built from TRBV2 and TRBJ2-3; tentative D call: TRBD1 (6 bases). Looked up from germline, CDR1 is SNHLY and CDR2 is FYNNEI. CDR3 size: 13 residues. Trimming cost V 9 bases and J 4 bases, with 14 bases left between them. The CDR3 protein is CARGAMVADTQYF. The CDR3 coding sequence is TGTGCCAGGGGGGCTATGGTGGCAGATACGCAGTATTTT.

The chain recombines TRBV20-1 with TRBJ2-3; 7 positions agree with TRBD1. The CDR3 runs 17 residues. Germline CDR1 and CDR2: DFQATT and SNEGSKA (reference sequence). J lost 2 bases, V lost 5 bases, and 16 bases had no gene match. The CDR3 sequence is CSAPNPRRDSSTDTQYF. CDR3 DNA: TGCAGTGCTCCAAACCCTCGCCGGGACAGCTCCACAGATACGCAGTATTTT.

The rearrangement joins TRBV7-9 to TRBJ2-5; D unclear. Germline lookup yields CDR1 SEHNR and CDR2 FQNEAQ (reference sequence). This CDR3 comprises 13 residues. V was clipped by 4 bases and J by 3 bases, with 9 bases between them. The CDR3 sequence: CASSSYDKETQYF. CDR3 coding DNA: TGTGCCAGCAGCTCATATGATAAAGAGACCCAGTACTTC.

This clonotype was recorded a few times. The chain uses TRBV24-1 and TRBJ2-1; 8 nucleotides align to TRBD1. With 4 bases clipped from V and 5 bases from J, the junction kept 9 bases outside the gene matches. This CDR3 comprises 16 residues. Germline V gives CDR1 KGHDR, CDR2 SFDVKD. CDR3 sequence (DNA): TGTGCCACCAGTGACCCCTCCGGGACAGGAAACAATGAGCAGTTCTTC. The encoded protein is CATSDPSGTGNNEQFF.

A word on this clonotype: A clone one base away is much larger, so this may be a read error. V usage is TRBV27 and J usage is TRBJ2-7, with TRBD1 matching over 9 bases. V gave up 4 bases and J gave up 10 bases; unmatched junction bases: 14. CDR1 and CDR2 (germline): MNHEY, SMNVEV (reference sequence). CDR3 length: 15 amino acids. CDR3 protein: CASSSLTGGQEAQYF. DNA for the CDR3: TGTGCCAGCAGTTCCCTGACAGGGGGGCAAGAGGCCCAGTACTTC.

With regard to this clonotype: A much larger clone is a single base away; this may be a read error. The genes are TRBV20-1 and TRBJ2-3; D remains ambiguous. V was pared by 5 bases and J by 1 base, with 4 bases between. Per germline, CDR1 DFQATT and CDR2 SNEGSKA (reference sequence). The CDR3 loop spans 11 amino acids. CDR3 in amino acids: CSAGGTDTQYF. The CDR3 DNA reads as TGCAGTGCTGGAGGCACAGATACGCAGTATTTT.